This T cell receptor (beta chain) was found in a study of T-cell memory formation after mild COVID-19. Whole-study findings and limits: Contracting CD8+ clones were enriched in EMRA, CD4+ mainly in CM and EM. CD4+ bias marked clones expanding day 15 to 37, unlike balanced contracting clones.

Comment on this clonotype: Its target is unknown.

UMIs and sample barcodes were carried by the TCR alpha and TCR beta cDNA libraries that 5'RACE produced using constant-segment primers. Each CDR3 protein gets one entry after TCRdb re-called the 5' RACE reads with MiXCR. The data hold 360,000 or so distinct CDR3 sequences, with 28% observed a single time. This TCR derives from an adult woman who had mild COVID-19 (a few samples of this study predate the infection). Cell type and time point are not known. The sample taken for sequencing was PBMCs or a T cell subset sorted from them (not recorded which).

Written as DNA, the CDR3 is TGTGCCTGGAATCCAAACACCGGGGAGCTGTTTTTT. Translated: CAWNPNTGELFF. The chain uses TRBV30 and TRBJ2-2; the D is unclear. CDR3 length equals 12 residues. V lost 4 bases to trimming and J lost 2 bases, with 5 bases between them. Germline assignment: CDR1 GTSNPN and CDR2 SVGIG (reference sequence).